These 31 T cell receptor beta chains were all obtained from the same sample, sequenced in a study of T-cell memory formation after mild COVID-19. TCRdb reprocessed the 5' RACE reads via MiXCR and lists one record per CDR3 protein. There are roughly 380,000 distinct CDR3 sequences in the sample; 25% to 30% occur only once, and approximately 15% lies in the top ten. Sequencing input: PBMCs or a T cell subset sorted from them (not recorded which). The receptors were gathered from an adult woman who had mild COVID-19 (a few samples of this study predate the infection). Cell type and time point are not known.

The rearrangement links TRBV27 to TRBJ2-3; D gene uncertain. The CDR3 has 16 amino acids. CDR1 MNHEY and CDR2 SMNVEV come from the germline V gene (reference sequence). Trimming removed 5 bases from V and 2 bases from J, with 17 bases in between. CDR3 nucleotide sequence: TGTGCCAGCAGTCCAGATAGTCTCCTAATCACAGATACGCAGTATTTT. Its protein is CASSPDSLLITDTQYF.

The chain combines TRBV12-3 or TRBV12-4 with TRBJ2-3; D possibly matches TRBD1 or TRBD2 (5 bases each). V lost 6 bases and J 4 bases, leaving 11 bases between the germline ends. The CDR3 runs to 13 residues. The CDR3 region is CASRGTGPDTQYF. The CDR3 DNA sequence: TGTGCCAGCAGGGGGACCGGCCCAGATACGCAGTATTTT.

This CDR3 reads CSVTGTGHFNEQFF. CDR3 DNA sequence: TGCAGCGTCACCGGGACAGGCCATTTCAATGAGCAGTTCTTC. The chain recombines TRBV29-1 with TRBJ2-1; 8 bases agree with TRBD1. This CDR3 is built from 14 residues. Germline lookup yields CDR1 SQVTM and CDR2 ANQGSEA. After removal of 6 bases from V and 6 bases from J, the junction contained 10 bases not matched to a gene.

The rearrangement joins TRBV9 to TRBJ2-2; 7 nucleotides line up with TRBD2. V shed 2 bases and J 5 bases; nucleotides not matched to a gene: 9. The CDR3 consists of 16 residues. The germline V gene encodes CDR1 SGDLS and CDR2 YYNGEE. The CDR3 sequence: CASSVSVAGETGELFF. CDR3 in DNA: TGTGCCAGCAGCGTCTCTGTGGCGGGGGAAACCGGGGAGCTGTTTTTT.

This clonotype was detected only a few times. The rearrangement joins TRBV4-2 to TRBJ1-2; a possible D gene is TRBD1 (5 bases). Trimming cost V 0 bases and J 9 bases, with 29 bases left between them. The CDR3 contains 19 residues. CDR1 and CDR2 (germline): LGHNA, YNFKEQ. The CDR3 nucleotides are TGTGCCAGCAGCCAAGATGTGGCGGAGCGTCGCTATGGGGGAATGAGCTACACCTTC. It encodes CASSQDVAERRYGGMSYTF.

The V call is TRBV20-1, the J call TRBJ1-2, with TRBD1 matching over 8 bases. The germline CDR1 and CDR2 sequences are DFQATT and SNEGSKA (reference sequence). The ends lost 0 bases at V and 9 bases at J; junction bases unmatched: 12. There are 15 residues in the CDR3. The CDR3: CSAREFRDRITRYTF. Here the CDR3 DNA reads TGCAGTGCTAGAGAGTTCCGGGACAGGATAACCCGCTACACCTTC.

The chain recombines TRBV7-8 with TRBJ2-5; D is perhaps TRBD1 (5 bases). Per the germline V gene, CDR1 is SGHVS and CDR2 is FQNEAQ. Trimming stripped 1 base from V and 0 bases from J, with 9 bases between. The CDR3 is 15 amino acids. CDR3 bases: TGTGCCAGCAGCTTAGGACAGTCGTACCAAGAGACCCAGTACTTC. This gives the protein CASSLGQSYQETQYF.

The genes are TRBV7-9 and TRBJ2-1; 8 bases are shared with TRBD2. V lost 5 bases and J lost 8; bases outside the gene matches: 11. Germline loops: CDR1 SEHNR, CDR2 FQNEAQ (reference sequence). The CDR3 is made up of 15 amino acids. Here the CDR3 reads CASSERGGGFDEQFF. Written as DNA, the CDR3 is TGTGCCAGCAGCGAACGGGGGGGCGGCTTCGATGAGCAGTTCTTC.

The rearrangement uses TRBV5-1 and TRBJ1-1; D is possibly TRBD1 (6 bases). The ends were cut back, 0 bases at V and 7 bases at J, with 10 bases in the middle. The germline CDR1 and CDR2 sequences are SGHRS and YFSETQ. The CDR3 runs 13 residues. The CDR3 loop is CASSLGQDSEAFF. Here the CDR3 DNA reads TGCGCCAGCAGCTTGGGGCAGGACAGTGAAGCTTTCTTT.

The rearrangement uses TRBV7-2 and TRBJ1-3; 7 positions agree with TRBD1. The CDR3 loop spans 15 amino acids. CDR1 is SGHTA, CDR2 FQGNSA, per germline. J was trimmed by 3 bases and V by 1 base; bases with no gene match: 3. Here the CDR3 DNA reads TGTGCCAGCAGCTTAGTGTGGGACAGTGGAAACACCATATATTTT. Encoded protein: CASSLVWDSGNTIYF.

There are many counts of this clonotype. This chain connects TRBV25-1 to TRBJ2-5; D assignment may be TRBD1 or TRBD2 (5 bases each). The CDR3 loop spans 11 amino acids. CDR1 MGHDK and CDR2 SYGVNS come from the germline V gene. Trimming left V 6 bases short and J 7 bases short, with 9 bases between. The CDR3: CASSGAGTQYF. The CDR3, as DNA: TGTGCCAGCAGCGGGGCGGGGACCCAGTACTTC.

CDR3 sequence: CSARDARAGDTQYF. In DNA form, the CDR3 reads TGCAGTGCTAGAGATGCCAGGGCGGGAGATACGCAGTATTTT. The chain recombines TRBV20-1 with TRBJ2-3; D may be TRBD1 or TRBD2 (5 bases each). CDR3 length: 14 amino acids. Germline CDR1 is DFQATT and CDR2 is SNEGSKA (reference sequence). Trimming shortened V by 0 bases and J by 5 bases, and 12 bases separated the two germline ends.

CDR3 DNA: TGTGCCAGCAGCATAAGAGCGGGAGGGCCCGAGACCCAGTACTTC. Its translation: CASSIRAGGPETQYF. The J gene is TRBJ2-5, the V gene TRBV5-5, with 10 bases fitting TRBD2. The germline gives CDR1 SGHKS, CDR2 YYEKEE (reference sequence). CDR3 length: 15 amino acids. The V segment lost 4 bases and the J segment 5 bases; nucleotides outside the gene matches: 8.

This clonotype appeared a few times. The J gene is TRBJ1-1, the V gene TRBV7-9, with D possibly TRBD1 on 6 matching bases. The V end was cut by 5 bases, the J end by 1 base, with 17 bases between. In germline, CDR1 is SEHNR, CDR2 FQNEAQ (reference sequence). CDR3 length: 16 amino acids. CDR3: CASSHPTGATNTEAFF. DNA of the CDR3: TGTGCCAGCAGCCACCCCACGGGGGCGACGAACACTGAAGCTTTCTTT.

This chain joins TRBV12-3 or TRBV12-4 and TRBJ2-5, with D possibly TRBD2 on 6 matching bases. Between the trimmed V and J ends, which lost 4 bases and 0 bases, there was a span of 6 bases. CDR3 size: 13 residues. The CDR3 DNA follows: TGTGCCAGCAGTTGGGACTACCAAGAGACCCAGTACTTC. This gives the protein CASSWDYQETQYF.

This clonotype was counted between two and nine times. The V gene is TRBV6-5, the J gene TRBJ2-1; D not resolved. The germline V gene has CDR1 MNHEY and CDR2 SVGAGI. The CDR3 loop spans 11 amino acids. The V end lost 0 bases, the J end lost 15 bases, and 9 bases lay between the germline ends. The CDR3 nucleotides are TGTGCCAGCAGTTACTCTGGCCGGCTGTTCTTC. It encodes CASSYSGRLFF.

This clonotype has just a few counts. This sequence joins TRBV24-1 and TRBJ2-2; TRBD1 agrees at 7 bases. The J segment lost 1 base and the V segment lost 6 bases, leaving 19 bases of the junction unmatched. The germline CDR1 and CDR2 sequences are KGHDR and SFDVKD. The CDR3 has 20 amino acids. The chain's CDR3 is CATSPAFPRLTGVNTGELFF. Written as DNA, the CDR3 is TGTGCCACCAGTCCGGCCTTCCCCAGACTAACAGGGGTGAACACCGGGGAGCTGTTTTTT.

This sequence joins TRBV6-5 and TRBJ1-2; a weak D match, TRBD1 (6 bases). The germline CDR1 and CDR2 sequences are MNHEY and SVGAGI. Trimming cost V 6 bases and J 6 bases, with 23 bases left between them. CDR3 length: 16 amino acids. The CDR3 region is CASRRYPQQGRNGYTF. As DNA, the CDR3 is TGTGCCAGCAGGAGATACCCACAACAGGGACGAAATGGCTACACCTTC.

In this sample, this clonotype turned up a few times. The CDR3 is CASSYGGDNQPQHF. The DNA of the CDR3 is TGTGCCAGCAGTTACGGGGGGGACAATCAGCCCCAGCATTTT. V is TRBV6-2 or TRBV6-3 and J is TRBJ1-5, with a weak D call TRBD1 (5 bases). With 2 bases removed from V and 3 bases from J, the gap between germline ends came to 8 bases. The germline V gene encodes CDR1 MNHEY and CDR2 SVGEGT. The CDR3 spans 14 residues.

The chain has TRBV5-5 and TRBJ2-2, with TRBD2 matching over 9 bases. The CDR3 contains 17 residues. Germline V gene lookup returns CDR1 SGHKS and CDR2 YYEKEE (reference sequence). J lost 7 bases, V lost 1 base, and 11 bases had no gene match. CDR3: CASSLLGLAFSNGELFF. The CDR3 DNA sequence: TGTGCCAGCAGCTTGTTGGGACTAGCTTTCTCTAACGGGGAGCTGTTTTTT.

This clonotype was counted a few times. V usage is TRBV21-1 and J usage is TRBJ1-1; no check of the table's D call, TRBD1, against the DNA was made. TRBV21-1 counts as a pseudogene. The CDR3 runs 16 residues. Written as DNA, the CDR3 is TGTGCCAGCAGCATAAACATGGGCGCCTTGAACACTGAAGCTTTCTTT. It yields the protein CASSINMGALNTEAFF.

In its sample, this clonotype was seen a few times. The chain has TRBV20-1 and TRBJ2-4, with no clear D. V was clipped by 5 bases and J by 0 bases, with 11 bases between them. This CDR3 region has 14 residues. The germline CDR1 and CDR2 sequences are DFQATT and SNEGSKA (reference sequence). The CDR3 is CSADTVLAKNIQYF. CDR3 nucleotides: TGCAGTGCTGATACGGTGCTAGCCAAAAACATTCAGTACTTC.

This clonotype has a handful of counts. V usage is TRBV20-1 and J usage is TRBJ2-1, with TRBD2 as a possible D gene (6 bases). Per the germline V gene, CDR1 is DFQATT and CDR2 is SNEGSKA (reference sequence). V was cut by 3 bases and J by 7 bases, with 16 bases left in between. The CDR3 totals 14 residues. CDR3 DNA sequence: TGCAGTGCTAGCGGGAGTTACCTGATGAATGAGCAGTTCTTC. Its translation: CSASGSYLMNEQFF.

This clonotype was picked up a small number of times. This rearrangement joins TRBV12-3 or TRBV12-4 to TRBJ2-5; maybe TRBD2 (6 bases). V was cut by 7 bases and J by 5 bases, with 11 bases left in between. CDR3 length: 12 amino acids. The CDR3 is CASMTSWETQYF. The CDR3 nucleotides read TGTGCCAGCATGACTAGTTGGGAGACCCAGTACTTC.

The sample holds a few counts of this clonotype. The chain couples TRBV7-2 to TRBJ2-5; 9 positions agree with TRBD1. The CDR3 is 15 amino acids. Germline V gene data show CDR1 as SGHTA and CDR2 as FQGNSA. V gave up 5 bases and J gave up 6 bases; unmatched junction bases: 10. The CDR3 is CASSPITGTGQTQYF. The CDR3 DNA reads TGTGCCAGCAGCCCGATTACCGGGACAGGGCAGACCCAGTACTTC. The full variable domain, completed using reference TRBV7-2 and TRBJ2-5, is GAGVSQSPSNKVTEKGKDVELRCDPISGHTALYWYRQSLGQGLEFLIYFQGNSAPDKSGLPSDRFSAERTGGSVSTLTIQRTQQEDSAVYLCASSPITGTGQTQYFGPGTRLLVL.

The chain is built from TRBV7-9 and TRBJ2-5; maybe TRBD1 (6 bases). Germline CDR1 reads SEHNR; CDR2 reads FQNEAQ (reference sequence). The CDR3 has 15 residues. Trimming took off 1 base at V and 2 bases at J, with 11 bases between the two ends. DNA for the CDR3: TGTGCCAGCAGCTTAGGGGACAATCTACAAGAGACCCAGTACTTC. The encoded protein is CASSLGDNLQETQYF.

The chain joins TRBV7-2 to TRBJ2-7, with a tentative D call TRBD1 (6 bases). The CDR3 runs 15 residues. V dropped 5 bases and J dropped 3 bases, with 17 bases sitting between them. The germline CDR1 and CDR2 sequences are SGHTA and FQGNSA. CDR3 bases: TGTGCCAGCAGCCAATTCGAGGACAGAAACTACGAGCAGTACTTC. Protein sequence: CASSQFEDRNYEQYF. Full variable domain (outside the CDR3, taken from reference TRBV7-2 and TRBJ2-7): GAGVSQSPSNKVTEKGKDVELRCDPISGHTALYWYRQSLGQGLEFLIYFQGNSAPDKSGLPSDRFSAERTGGSVSTLTIQRTQQEDSAVYLCASSQFEDRNYEQYFGPGTRLTVT.

As regards this clonotype: A read error may account for a junction end that differs from germline. The rearrangement links TRBV25-1 to TRBJ1-2; the match to TRBD1 covers 8 bases. This CDR3 contains 16 residues. Germline V CDR1 and CDR2: MGHDK, SYGVNS. CDR3 loop: CASSESGQGANYGYTF. DNA of the CDR3: TGTGCCAGCAGCGAATCCGGTCAGGGGGCAAACTATGGCTACACCTTC.

The genes are TRBV29-1 and TRBJ2-1; D tentatively reads TRBD1 or TRBD2 (5 bases each). CDR1 is SQVTM, CDR2 ANQGSEA, per germline. The V end was cut by 3 bases, the J end by 0 bases, with 9 bases between. This CDR3 is 14 amino acids long. The CDR3 region is CSVEGDSSYNEQFF. The CDR3 DNA is TGCAGCGTTGAGGGGGATAGCTCCTACAATGAGCAGTTCTTC.

This clonotype was picked up a small number of times. This chain uses TRBV5-1 with TRBJ2-7, with D perhaps matching TRBD1 or TRBD2 (5 bases each). The CDR3 is made up of 16 amino acids. Trimming stripped 3 bases from V and 2 bases from J, with 18 bases between. The germline V gene has CDR1 SGHRS and CDR2 YFSETQ. The CDR3 DNA is TGCGCCAGCAGCTCCGTGGGGGTAGGGGCTGCCTACGAGCAGTACTTC. Protein product: CASSSVGVGAAYEQYF.

This clonotype has ten or more counts. The rearrangement links TRBV18 to TRBJ1-1, with D perhaps matching TRBD1 (5 bases). The germline CDR1 and CDR2 sequences are KGHSH and LQKENI. Trimming cost V 2 bases and J 3 bases, with 19 bases left between them. The CDR3 has 17 residues. The DNA of the CDR3 is TGTGCCAGCTCACCAGGCATTGCTAGGGGAGGGTACACTGAAGCTTTCTTT. Its protein product is CASSPGIARGGYTEAFF.